This T cell receptor beta chain was sequenced for a study of cytomegalovirus exposure and HLA in healthy donors. General observations from the study: Most TCR sequences showed up rarely, but some public TCRs showed up in many donors. Under in vitro conditions, three CMV-associated chains were confirmed as specific for CMV antigens.

Trimming at V came to 7 bases and at J to 6 bases, leaving 3 bases not matched to a gene. The CDR3 extends over 13 amino acids. CDR1 is MNHNS and CDR2 is SASEGT in the germline V gene. To note about this clone: What it binds is not known.

The method was immunoSEQ multiplex PCR; TCRdb's version includes in-frame clones alone and lacks a portion of them. This repertoire shows some 350,000 clones, 75% to 90% found once; its top ten account for approximately 1.1%. This clonotype was sampled from a woman in her 30s in good health and CMV-seropositive. The sequenced sample was PBMCs. The V and J genes are TRBV6-1 and TRBJ1-6, with 7 bases aligning to TRBD1. CDR3 coding DNA: TGTGCCAGCAAAGGACAGGCTAATTCACCCCTCCACTTT. Translated, it gives CASKGQANSPLHF.